These 20 T cell receptor beta chains were all obtained from the same sample, sequenced in a study of Graves' ophthalmopathy and Graves' hyperthyroidism. Amplification of TCR beta CDR3 regions used RNA transcripts. An initial RT-PCR round employing HTBI primers preceded a second-round multiplex PCR. Using its own MiXCR run on the multiplex PCR reads, TCRdb lists one record per CDR3 protein. The sample holds approximately 480,000 distinct CDR3 sequences; around an eighth are singletons and the top ten take more than 8.5%. Sequenced input: blood. The receptor source for this set is a woman in her 30s with Graves' ophthalmopathy.

Concerning this clonotype: A read error may be the cause here, since a much bigger clone is one base away. The chain has TRBV6-2 or TRBV6-3 and TRBJ1-6, with no clear D. The germline V gene has CDR1 MNHEY and CDR2 SVGEGT. The CDR3 consists of 18 residues. The CDR3 sequence: CAISYNELPSSYNSPLHF. DNA for the CDR3: TGTGCCATCAGTTACAACGAGCTACCTAGCTCCTATAATTCACCCCTCCACTTT.

In its sample, this clonotype was seen many times. The genes are TRBV7-6 and TRBJ2-7; 7 bases map to TRBD2. The germline gives CDR1 SGHVS, CDR2 FNYEAQ. The CDR3 consists of 15 residues. Trimming cost V 1 base and J 4 bases; bases outside gene matches: 7. CDR3 residues: CASSLGGGTEYEQYF. The CDR3 DNA reads as TGTGCCAGCAGCTTAGGGGGGGGGACGGAGTACGAGCAGTACTTC.

In its sample, this clonotype was seen many times. The chain recombines TRBV5-8 with TRBJ2-5; either TRBD1 or TRBD2 may fit D (7 bases each). V was trimmed by 0 bases and J by 4 bases, leaving 13 bases between them. Germline V gene lookup returns CDR1 SGHTS and CDR2 YDEGEE. The CDR3 totals 15 residues. The CDR3 DNA reads TGTGCCAGCAGCTTGGAGGGCAGGGGGGGAGAGACCCAGTACTTC. Its protein product is CASSLEGRGGETQYF.

Many counts were recorded for this clonotype. The chain carries TRBV6-1 and TRBJ1-1, with D hard to call. The CDR3 is made up of 14 amino acids. Germline V gives CDR1 MNHNS, CDR2 SASEGT. V dropped 2 bases and J dropped 6 bases, with 13 bases sitting between them. CDR3 coding DNA: TGTGCCAGCAGTGAAACGCACCGTCCCGCTGAAGCTTTCTTT. This codes for CASSETHRPAEAFF.

Ten or more counts support this clonotype. The chain combines TRBV20-1 with TRBJ1-1, with D possibly matching TRBD1 (5 bases). Germline lookup yields CDR1 DFQATT and CDR2 SNEGSKA (reference sequence). This CDR3 is built from 15 residues. V was clipped by 2 bases and J by 0 bases, with 13 bases between them. CDR3 nucleotide sequence: TGCAGTGCTAGAAGGGGCGCAACGATGAACACTGAAGCTTTCTTT. Protein sequence: CSARRGATMNTEAFF.

Many counts were recorded for this clonotype. This chain uses TRBV5-1 with TRBJ1-2; D not resolved. Germline-derived CDR1 and CDR2 are SGHRS and YFSETQ. V lost 0 bases to trimming and J lost 3 bases, with 9 bases between them. The CDR3 totals 14 residues. CDR3: CASSLVSADYGYTF. The CDR3 DNA reads as TGCGCCAGCAGCTTGGTCAGTGCAGACTATGGCTACACCTTC.

This clonotype was observed many times. The chain has TRBV12-3 or TRBV12-4 and TRBJ1-5; no definite D call. CDR3 size: 14 residues. Trimming took 3 bases from V and 6 from J, leaving 12 bases between them. Here the CDR3 DNA reads TGTGCCAGCAGTTTCAGACGGTTTGGTCAGCCCCAGCATTTT. Translated: CASSFRRFGQPQHF.

This clonotype was counted ten times or more. The V gene is TRBV6-2 or TRBV6-3, the J gene TRBJ1-1; perhaps TRBD1 as D (5 bases). This CDR3 is 13 amino acids long. Germline-derived CDR1 and CDR2 are MNHEY and SVGEGT. V lost 5 bases to trimming and J lost 4 bases, with 11 bases between them. The CDR3 nucleotides read TGTGCCAGCAGTGCTGGGGGTGGCACTGAAGCTTTCTTT. Protein product: CASSAGGGTEAFF.

At least ten counts were recorded for this clonotype. CDR3 sequence: CASSPTPRQETQYF. CDR3 DNA sequence: TGTGCCAGCAGCCCCACCCCCCGCCAAGAGACCCAGTACTTC. This chain connects TRBV7-9 to TRBJ2-5, with D unresolved. Germline loops: CDR1 SEHNR, CDR2 FQNEAQ (reference sequence). V was cut by 5 bases and J by 1 base, with 11 bases left in between. The CDR3 is 14 residues long.

The chain couples TRBV6-5 to TRBJ2-3; D gene uncertain. In germline, CDR1 is MNHEY, CDR2 SVGAGI. This CDR3 region has 13 residues. The V and J ends lost 2 bases and 0 bases respectively, with 3 bases between them. The CDR3 bases are TGTGCCAGCAGTTACCCTAGCACAGATACGCAGTATTTT. It specifies CASSYPSTDTQYF.

The V gene is TRBV20-1, the J gene TRBJ2-7; D uncertain. CDR3 size: 13 residues. V gave up 6 bases and J gave up 2 bases, with 14 bases separating them. Germline V gene lookup returns CDR1 DFQATT and CDR2 SNEGSKA (reference sequence). The CDR3 protein is CSAPTGMTYEQYF. DNA of the CDR3: TGCAGTGCCCCGACTGGGATGACCTACGAGCAGTACTTC.

This clonotype was counted at least ten times. V gene TRBV29-1 combines with J gene TRBJ2-7; TRBD1 matches at 8 bases. This CDR3 contains 13 residues. Germline CDR1 and CDR2: SQVTM and ANQGSEA. Unmatched junction bases numbered 5, after V lost 6 bases and J lost 1 base. Written as DNA, the CDR3 is TGCAGCGTAAAGACAGGGGAATCCTACGAGCAGTACTTC. Translation: CSVKTGESYEQYF.

This clonotype was seen a handful of times. The rearrangement uses TRBV6-2 or TRBV6-3 and TRBJ1-5; a possible D gene is TRBD1 (5 bases). V was shortened by 6 bases and J by 0 bases, with 12 bases between the two germline ends. From germline, CDR1 is MNHEY and CDR2 SVGEGT. The CDR3 is 15 amino acids. This CDR3 reads CASRWGVYSNQPQHF. DNA of the CDR3: TGTGCCAGCAGATGGGGCGTTTATAGCAATCAGCCCCAGCATTTT.

This clonotype was counted many times. V usage is TRBV27 and J usage is TRBJ2-7, with 10 bases identical to TRBD2. The J segment lost 2 bases and the V segment lost 5 bases, leaving 3 bases of the junction unmatched. The CDR3 consists of 14 residues. Germline V lookup: CDR1 MNHEY, CDR2 SMNVEV (reference sequence). For the CDR3, the DNA is TGTGCCAGCAGTGTCGGGACTAGCGCCTACGAGCAGTACTTC. Its protein product is CASSVGTSAYEQYF.

This clonotype was seen ten or more times. This may be a read error, as it is one base from a much larger clone. The chain couples TRBV7-3 to TRBJ2-5; maybe TRBD1 (6 bases). This CDR3 is built from 13 residues. Germline V gives CDR1 SGHTA, CDR2 FQGTGA. CDR3 loop: CASSLNREETKYF. In DNA, the CDR3 is TGTGCCAGCAGCTTAAACAGGGAAGAGACCAAGTACTTC.

At least ten counts were recorded for this clonotype. The rearrangement joins TRBV20-1 to TRBJ1-2; D ambiguous. The CDR3 contains 14 residues. Trimming took off 3 bases at V and 0 bases at J, with 11 bases between the two ends. CDR1 DFQATT and CDR2 SNEGSKA come from the germline V gene (reference sequence). The CDR3 DNA sequence: TGCAGTGCTAGCCCAACGGCGGCTAACTATGGCTACACCTTC. It yields the protein CSASPTAANYGYTF.

This clonotype was recorded at least ten times. The V call is TRBV2, the J call TRBJ1-5; D possibly corresponds to TRBD1 (5 bases). The germline V and J ends were trimmed by 3 bases and 7 bases, with 13 bases remaining between them. CDR3 size: 14 residues. Germline V lookup: CDR1 SNHLY, CDR2 FYNNEI. The CDR3 DNA sequence: TGTGCCAGCAGTGACTCAGGGCGCGGGCAGCCCCAGCATTTT. Protein sequence: CASSDSGRGQPQHF.

This clonotype has a count of ten or more. The chain couples TRBV12-3 or TRBV12-4 to TRBJ1-1, with TRBD1 matching 9 bases. Unmatched junction bases numbered 0, after V lost 4 bases and J lost 0 bases. This CDR3 is built from 14 residues. CDR3 nucleotide sequence: TGTGCCAGCAGTTGGGACAGGGTGAACACTGAAGCTTTCTTT. It codes for CASSWDRVNTEAFF.

There are many counts of this clonotype. The V and J genes are TRBV4-1 and TRBJ1-1; TRBD1 agrees at 7 bases. There are 14 residues in the CDR3. The V and J ends lost 0 bases and 7 bases, in that order; junction bases with no gene match: 5. Germline V lookup: CDR1 MGHRA, CDR2 YSYEKL. CDR3 in DNA: TGCGCCAGCAGCCAAGATGAAGGGACAGATGAAGCTTTCTTT. This gives the protein CASSQDEGTDEAFF.

This clonotype was found many times. The chain has TRBV6-5 and TRBJ2-5; 8 bases are shared with TRBD2. The junction had 9 bases not matched to a gene; V was cut back by 5 bases and J by 1 base. The CDR3 sequence is 16 residues long. In germline, CDR1 is MNHEY, CDR2 SVGAGI. The CDR3 loop reads CASSRLKSGGQETQYF. The CDR3 coding sequence is TGTGCCAGCAGTCGCCTGAAGAGCGGGGGCCAAGAGACCCAGTACTTC.